The present entry profiles one TCR beta chain with its context. The repertoire was sequenced with immunoSEQ multiplex PCR; TCRdb's copy has only in-frame clones and lacks some. The sample lists some 60,000 clones; 94% were seen once. These data originate in a study of OX40 agonist ivuxolimab in advanced cancers. Study as a whole: Clinicians treated patients with ivuxolimab, an agonistic anti-OX40 (CD134) antibody.

There are 17 residues in the CDR3. Trimming took 7 bases from V and 10 from J, leaving 29 bases between them. Per the germline V gene, CDR1 is LNHDA and CDR2 is SQIVND (reference sequence). The clonotype was recovered from an adult with an advanced solid tumor such as melanoma, head and neck, liver or kidney cancer. Here the sequenced sample was CD4+ or CD8+ T cells sorted from blood, taken in a trial of the OX40 agonist ivuxolimab. The chain employs TRBV19 and TRBJ2-1; a weak D match, TRBD2 (6 bases). As DNA, the CDR3 is TGTGCCAGTAAAGAGGGATGGGGAGGCCCATTGGGTGAGGAGCAGTTCTTC. Protein sequence: CASKEGWGGPLGEEQFF.